Below are 14 T cell receptor beta chains sequenced from a single sample in a study of CD8 T cells in Susac syndrome. Reverse transcription of about 0.5 to 1 ug RNA used random hexamers. MiXCR, run by TCRdb on the immunoSEQ multiplex PCR reads, gives a single entry per CDR3 protein. The table shows about 180,000 distinct CDR3 sequences, with about 96% occurring only once. Sample: CD4+ T cells from PBMCs. The receptors were sampled from a human donor with Susac syndrome.

Written as DNA, the CDR3 is TGTGCCAGCAGACCGACAGGGAGCGAGCAGTTCTTC. Residues: CASRPTGSEQFF. V gene TRBV27 combines with J gene TRBJ2-1, with 7 bases matching TRBD1. CDR1 and CDR2 (germline): MNHEY, SMNVEV (reference sequence). V gave up 6 bases and J gave up 10 bases; unmatched junction bases: 6. The CDR3 sequence is 12 residues long.

The chain is built from TRBV29-1 and TRBJ2-1; 10 bases are shared with TRBD2. Losses at the gene ends were 5 bases for V and 0 bases for J; bases not matched to a gene: 7. Per germline, CDR1 SQVTM and CDR2 ANQGSEA. This CDR3 spans 16 amino acids. The CDR3 DNA reads TGCAGCGTTCAGATAGCGGGAGGAAGCTCCTACAATGAGCAGTTCTTC. This encodes CSVQIAGGSSYNEQFF.

The J gene is TRBJ2-5, the V gene TRBV29-1; a possible D gene is TRBD2 (5 bases). The V end was cut by 5 bases, the J end by 2 bases, with 9 bases between. Germline V gives CDR1 SQVTM, CDR2 ANQGSEA. The length of the CDR3 is 12 residues. The CDR3 DNA is TGCAGCGTTCGGACTTATCAAGAGACCCAGTACTTC. This encodes CSVRTYQETQYF. Supplemented by reference TRBV29-1 and TRBJ2-5, the full variable domain reads SAVISQKPSRDICQRGTSLTIQCQVDSQVTMMFWYRQQPGQSLTLIATANQGSEATYESGFVIDKFPISRPNLTFSTLTVSNMSPEDSSIYLCSVRTYQETQYFGPGTRLLVL.

This chain uses TRBV29-1 with TRBJ1-1; 7 positions agree with TRBD1. The germline V gene has CDR1 SQVTM and CDR2 ANQGSEA. CDR3 size: 12 residues. Unmatched junction bases numbered 6, after V lost 7 bases and J lost 4 bases. CDR3 sequence (DNA): TGCAGCGCTCGACAGGGACTCACTGAAGCTTTCTTT. Its translation: CSARQGLTEAFF.

The J gene is TRBJ2-3, the V gene TRBV29-1, with 10 bases fitting TRBD1. The germline CDR1 and CDR2 sequences are SQVTM and ANQGSEA. The CDR3 consists of 14 residues. V dropped 6 bases and J dropped 1; count of bases not matched to a gene: 4. The CDR3 protein is CSVPDRGRTDTQYF. CDR3 DNA: TGCAGCGTGCCCGACAGGGGGCGCACAGATACGCAGTATTTT.

The chain combines TRBV7-3 with TRBJ2-1; D is uncertain. This CDR3 comprises 12 residues. V lost 5 bases and J 9 bases, leaving 11 bases between the germline ends. Germline V gene sequence: CDR1 SGHTA, CDR2 FQGTGA. CDR3 region: CASSASKGEQFF. The CDR3 coding sequence is TGTGCCAGCAGCGCATCTAAGGGTGAGCAGTTCTTC.

J is TRBJ1-6 and V is TRBV23-1; no clear D. TRBV23-1 is marked as an open reading frame, function uncertain. V lost 6 bases to trimming and J lost 10 bases, with 10 bases between them. The CDR3 extends over 12 amino acids. DNA of the CDR3: TGCGCCAGCAGGGTAGCATGGTCACCCCTCCACTTT. Its protein is CASRVAWSPLHF.

The chain is built from TRBV12-3 or TRBV12-4 and TRBJ2-3; 9 bases map to TRBD1. The CDR3 is 13 amino acids. Trimming cost V 6 bases and J 6 bases; bases outside gene matches: 4. The CDR3 spells CASRTGGSDTQYF. Here the CDR3 DNA reads TGTGCCAGCAGAACAGGGGGCTCGGATACGCAGTATTTT.

CDR3 coding DNA: TGCAGTGCTAGAGATAGCCCTTCAGGCGAGCGGGATTGGGTCCTGTACGAGCAGTACTTC. Protein product: CSARDSPSGERDWVLYEQYF. The chain carries TRBV20-1 and TRBJ2-7; 7 nucleotides align to TRBD2. The CDR3 has 20 residues. V lost 0 bases, J lost 4 bases, and 24 bases stayed unmatched. Germline-derived CDR1 and CDR2 are DFQATT and SNEGSKA (reference sequence).

This chain uses TRBV19 with TRBJ2-2; D is ambiguous. V was clipped by 10 bases and J by 0 bases, with 6 bases between them. The germline gives CDR1 LNHDA, CDR2 SQIVND (reference sequence). The CDR3 runs 12 residues. CDR3 protein: CATMPNTGELFF. The CDR3 region has the DNA TGTGCCACGATGCCGAACACCGGGGAGCTGTTTTTT.

This sequence joins TRBV7-2 and TRBJ2-3; 7 nucleotides align to TRBD2. The V gene's germline CDR1 is SGHTA and CDR2 FQGNSA. This CDR3 contains 15 residues. V was clipped by 10 bases and J by 2 bases; unmatched bases: 12. The CDR3 DNA reads as TGTGCCACCCGGACGGCAGCGGGGTTCACAGATACGCAGTATTTT. Its protein is CATRTAAGFTDTQYF.

This clonotype was seen only once. The rearrangement uses TRBV20-1 and TRBJ1-1, with a tentative D call TRBD1 (6 bases). This CDR3 has 14 residues. V lost 2 bases and J 7 bases, leaving 17 bases between the germline ends. Germline V gives CDR1 DFQATT, CDR2 SNEGSKA (reference sequence). CDR3 coding DNA: TGCAGTGCTAGAAGTGGGACAAATGTGTTTGAAGCTTTCTTT. Protein: CSARSGTNVFEAFF.

The chain employs TRBV5-8 and TRBJ2-5; 9 bases agree with TRBD2. Germline assignment: CDR1 SGHTS and CDR2 YDEGEE. The ends lost 4 bases at V and 6 bases at J; junction bases unmatched: 10. This CDR3 comprises 15 residues. CDR3 in DNA: TGTGCCAGCAGCCCGACTAGCGGAGGAGCGAAGACCCAGTACTTC. Encoded protein: CASSPTSGGAKTQYF.

The chain uses TRBV9 and TRBJ2-2, with a possible D match to TRBD1 (6 bases). The CDR3 totals 16 residues. CDR1 is SGDLS and CDR2 is YYNGEE in the germline V gene. The V end was cut by 0 bases, the J end by 3 bases, with 12 bases between. Written as DNA, the CDR3 is TGTGCCAGCAGCGTAGGCGACAGGAAATACACCGGGGAGCTGTTTTTT. As protein: CASSVGDRKYTGELFF.